A single sample gave rise to the 23 T cell receptor beta chains below, sequenced in a study of T cell responses to AZD1222 COVID-19 vaccine. TCRdb's copy holds only in-frame clones and misses some; the assay was immunoSEQ multiplex PCR. The data hold 95,000 to 150,000 clones, with roughly 84% observed a single time. This sample comprised peripheral blood, obtained on day 0 of AZD1222 vaccination. These receptors were obtained from an adult in good health.

The V gene is TRBV7-2, the J gene TRBJ2-7; D is undetermined. The V and J ends lost 2 bases and 4 bases respectively, with 9 bases between them. Germline V CDR1 and CDR2: SGHTA, FQGNSA. CDR3 length: 13 amino acids. CDR3 coding DNA: TGTGCCAGCAGCTTATGGCCCTTGTACGAGCAGTACTTC. The encoded protein is CASSLWPLYEQYF.

The chain combines TRBV13 with TRBJ1-1; weak D call: TRBD1 (6 bases). CDR1 is PRHDT and CDR2 is FYEKMQ in the germline V gene (reference sequence). Trimming stripped 5 bases from V and 3 bases from J, with 10 bases between. CDR3 length: 13 amino acids. CDR3 protein: CASSPQGYTEAFF. The CDR3 DNA reads as TGTGCCAGCAGCCCCCAGGGGTACACTGAAGCTTTCTTT.

The rearrangement joins TRBV28 to TRBJ2-3; 7 nucleotides agree with TRBD2. CDR3 size: 15 residues. V shed 5 bases, J shed 4 bases, and the junction held 9 bases outside the gene matches. Germline-derived CDR1 and CDR2 are MDHEN and SYDVKM. The CDR3 reads CASSVAGEPPDTQYF. The CDR3, as DNA: TGTGCCAGCAGTGTGGCGGGAGAACCTCCAGATACGCAGTATTTT.

CDR3 bases: TGCGCCAGCAGCATAATCACAGGGGGCCAAGAGACCCAGTACTTC. It encodes CASSIITGGQETQYF. The V call is TRBV5-1, the J call TRBJ2-5, with TRBD1 matching 8 bases. There are 15 residues in the CDR3. Germline V gene lookup returns CDR1 SGHRS and CDR2 YFSETQ. Losses at the gene ends were 4 bases for V and 1 base for J; bases not matched to a gene: 6. Full variable domain (remainder filled in from reference TRBV5-1 and TRBJ2-5): KAGVTQTPRYLIKTRGQQVTLSCSPISGHRSVSWYQQTPGQGLQFLFEYFSETQRNKGNFPGRFSGRQFSNSRSEMNVSTLELGDSALYLCASSIITGGQETQYFGPGTRLLVL.

In this sample, this clone turned up once. The chain carries TRBV7-6 and TRBJ1-3; D unclear. Per germline, CDR1 SGHVS and CDR2 FNYEAQ. The length of the CDR3 is 15 residues. V was shortened by 5 bases and J by 4 bases, with 15 bases between the two germline ends. Here the CDR3 reads CASSTPWVRGNTIYF. The CDR3 nucleotides are TGTGCCAGCAGCACGCCGTGGGTCAGGGGAAACACCATATATTTT.

This sequence joins TRBV29-1 and TRBJ2-7; 12 nucleotides align to TRBD2. V shed 7 bases and J 0 bases; nucleotides not matched to a gene: 16. Germline loops: CDR1 SQVTM, CDR2 ANQGSEA. This CDR3 region has 18 residues. CDR3 residues: CSGQSLLAGGEGSYEQYF. CDR3 DNA sequence: TGCAGCGGCCAAAGCTTGCTAGCGGGAGGGGAGGGCTCCTACGAGCAGTACTTC.

The V call is TRBV3-1 (or the pseudogene TRBV3-2), the J call TRBJ1-6; D uncertain. Germline CDR1 and CDR2: LGHDT and YNNKEL (reference sequence). The ends were cut back, 4 bases at V and 10 bases at J, with 17 bases in the middle. This CDR3 contains 15 residues. CDR3 sequence (DNA): TGTGCCAGCAGCCGAGGTGGGGTGCAAGCGTCACCCCTCCACTTT. Translating gives CASSRGGVQASPLHF.

The rearrangement links TRBV18 to TRBJ1-4; D is unclear. CDR1 KGHSH and CDR2 LQKENI come from the germline V gene. The CDR3 is made up of 13 amino acids. Between the trimmed V and J ends, which lost 1 base and 4 bases, there was a span of 4 bases. CDR3: CASSPRHNEKLFF. The CDR3 DNA follows: TGTGCCAGCTCACCACGGCATAATGAAAAACTGTTTTTT.

The chain links TRBV7-3 to TRBJ2-3, with a tentative D call TRBD2 (5 bases). CDR1 is SGHTA and CDR2 is FQGTGA in the germline V gene. The CDR3 sequence is 15 residues long. V lost 2 bases and J lost 4, with 13 bases in between. As DNA, the CDR3 is TGTGCCAGCAGCTTATACAAGACCGGGGCAGATACGCAGTATTTT. It yields the protein CASSLYKTGADTQYF.

This chain connects TRBV27 to TRBJ2-5, with D perhaps matching TRBD1 or TRBD2 (5 bases each). V lost 5 bases to trimming and J lost 2 bases, with 15 bases between them. The germline gives CDR1 MNHEY, CDR2 SMNVEV (reference sequence). The CDR3 runs 15 residues. The CDR3 sequence is CASSPLGWGQETQYF. CDR3 DNA sequence: TGTGCCAGCAGTCCGCTAGGCTGGGGGCAAGAGACCCAGTACTTC.

In DNA form, the CDR3 reads TGTGCCAGCAGCTTCTATTGGGGCCAAGAGACCCAGTACTTC. Protein product: CASSFYWGQETQYF. This rearrangement joins TRBV11-2 to TRBJ2-5; no reliable D call. Deletions cut 3 bases from V and 1 base from J, with 9 bases between. There are 14 residues in the CDR3. Germline lookup yields CDR1 SGHAT and CDR2 FQNNGV.

This clone was counted between two and nine times. The chain couples TRBV2 to TRBJ1-6; a possible D gene is TRBD1 (6 bases). Trimming shortened V by 7 bases and J by 7 bases, and 14 bases separated the two germline ends. Germline V gene data show CDR1 as SNHLY and CDR2 as FYNNEI. CDR3 length: 14 amino acids. The CDR3 DNA is TGTGCCAGCAAGGTGGAGACAGGAAATTCACCCCTCCACTTT. It codes for CASKVETGNSPLHF.

The chain carries TRBV28 and TRBJ1-5; 9 positions agree with TRBD1. The J segment lost 6 bases and the V segment lost 6 bases, leaving 6 bases of the junction unmatched. Germline assignment: CDR1 MDHEN and CDR2 SYDVKM. The CDR3 has 14 residues. CDR3 loop: CASSSTGGGQPQHF. DNA for the CDR3: TGTGCCAGCAGCTCGACAGGGGGTGGTCAGCCCCAGCATTTT.

This clone has a handful of counts. CDR3 residues: CASSLWPSHRGKDTGELFF. The CDR3 DNA is TGTGCCAGCAGTTTATGGCCCTCTCATAGAGGGAAGGACACCGGGGAGCTGTTTTTT. The rearrangement uses TRBV28 and TRBJ2-2, with D perhaps TRBD2 (5 bases). Between the trimmed V and J ends, which lost 0 bases and 3 bases, there was a span of 20 bases. CDR3 length equals 19 residues. CDR1 is MDHEN, CDR2 SYDVKM, per germline.

V usage is TRBV5-1 and J usage is TRBJ2-7; TRBD1 aligns across 10 bases. The CDR3 has 17 residues. Germline loops: CDR1 SGHRS, CDR2 YFSETQ. Germline trimming cut 0 bases from V and 6 bases from J; bases unmatched to any gene: 12. The CDR3 DNA reads TGCGCCAGCAGCTTGGTGGACAGGGGGGACAATTTTGGCGAGCAGTACTTC. It yields the protein CASSLVDRGDNFGEQYF.

This clone is a singleton in its sample. The V call is TRBV2, the J call TRBJ2-3, with 9 positions matching TRBD1. The length of the CDR3 is 18 residues. Per germline, CDR1 SNHLY and CDR2 FYNNEI. V was clipped by 8 bases and J by 3 bases; unmatched bases: 18. The chain's CDR3 is CASEVPRNRGQLTDTQYF. In DNA, the CDR3 is TGTGCCAGCGAGGTCCCCCGGAACAGGGGGCAATTGACAGATACGCAGTATTTT. Filled out from reference TRBV2 and TRBJ2-3, the complete variable domain reads EPEVTQTPSHQVTQMGQEVILRCVPISNHLYFYWYRQILGQKVEFLVSFYNNEISEKSEIFDDQFSVERPDGSNFTLKIRSTKLEDSAMYFCASEVPRNRGQLTDTQYFGPGTRLTVL.

The chain employs TRBV24-1 and TRBJ2-3, with 8 positions matching TRBD1. V lost 7 bases and J lost 4; bases outside the gene matches: 12. Germline-derived CDR1 and CDR2 are KGHDR and SFDVKD. The CDR3 is 16 residues long. This CDR3 is CATSSSGQGASDTQYF. CDR3 coding DNA: TGTGCCACCAGCTCGAGTGGCCAGGGGGCGTCAGATACGCAGTATTTT.

This sequence joins TRBV5-6 and TRBJ2-2; D is unclear. The V gene lost 3 bases and the J gene lost 4 bases, with 10 bases spanning the gap. The CDR3 has 14 amino acids. Germline loops: CDR1 SGHDT, CDR2 YYEEEE. The CDR3 region is CASSWIVPTGELFF. The CDR3 nucleotides are TGTGCCAGCAGCTGGATCGTGCCCACCGGGGAGCTGTTTTTT.

J is TRBJ2-7 and V is TRBV28; no reliable D call. Germline-derived CDR1 and CDR2 are MDHEN and SYDVKM. This CDR3 is 16 amino acids long. The V gene lost 6 bases and the J gene lost 2 bases, with 20 bases spanning the gap. The CDR3 coding sequence is TGTGCCAGCAGCACTAACCTGGACCACAAACCCTACGAGCAGTACTTC. Protein sequence: CASSTNLDHKPYEQYF.

The DNA for the CDR3 is TGCAGCGTCGTAGAGAGAGGATACACTGAAGCTTTCTTT. It specifies CSVVERGYTEAFF. The V gene is TRBV29-1, the J gene TRBJ1-1; unclear D gene. V dropped 6 bases and J dropped 3 bases, with 14 bases sitting between them. Germline-derived CDR1 and CDR2 are SQVTM and ANQGSEA. The CDR3 covers 13 residues. The entire variable domain, with the rest obtained from reference TRBV29-1 and TRBJ1-1, is as follows: SAVISQKPSRDICQRGTSLTIQCQVDSQVTMMFWYRQQPGQSLTLIATANQGSEATYESGFVIDKFPISRPNLTFSTLTVSNMSPEDSSIYLCSVVERGYTEAFFGQGTRLTVV.

The V and J genes are TRBV11-2 and TRBJ1-5; 7 bases match TRBD1. Germline V gene data show CDR1 as SGHAT and CDR2 as FQNNGV. This CDR3 is built from 15 residues. V lost 3 bases to trimming and J lost 3 bases; unmatched junction nucleotides: 5. The CDR3 reads CASSFSTGDNQPQHF. The DNA for the CDR3 is TGTGCCAGCAGCTTCAGTACAGGGGACAATCAGCCCCAGCATTTT.

This clone is a singleton in its sample. This sequence joins TRBV11-3 and TRBJ1-1; 7 bases align to TRBD1. Germline CDR1 and CDR2: SGHNT and YENEEA. This CDR3 spans 15 amino acids. The trim removed 5 bases at V and 0 bases at J, leaving 6 bases unmatched. The CDR3 DNA reads as TGTGCCAGCAGCGCGACCGGGACAGTGAACACTGAAGCTTTCTTT. Encoded protein: CASSATGTVNTEAFF.

The rearrangement links TRBV11-1 to TRBJ2-7; possible D gene TRBD2, 6 bases. The germline V and J ends were trimmed by 5 bases and 4 bases, with 9 bases remaining between them. Germline CDR1 is SGHAT and CDR2 is FQDESV (reference sequence). The CDR3 consists of 12 residues. CDR3 amino acids: CASSPGTYEQYF. The CDR3 DNA is TGTGCCAGCAGCCCCGGGACTTACGAGCAGTACTTC.